These 22 T cell receptor beta chains originate from one sample sequenced in a study of blood T cell repertoires in COVID-19. Repertoires were generated with immunoSEQ multiplex PCR, while TCRdb's copy carries only in-frame clones and drops some. This table has 150,000 to 200,000 clones, around 80% appearing once. Material: peripheral blood. These receptors were collected from a woman of 80 years or more with acute or convalescent COVID-19.

The CDR3 spells CASSSTSGNTIYF. The CDR3 DNA reads as TGTGCCAGCAGCAGCACCTCTGGAAACACCATATATTTT. This chain uses TRBV7-9 with TRBJ1-3; D call uncertain. Germline values: CDR1 SEHNR, CDR2 FQNEAQ (reference sequence). The CDR3 extends over 13 amino acids. V was trimmed by 5 bases and J by 0 bases, leaving 5 bases between them.

The genes are TRBV10-1 and TRBJ1-2; 9 bases match TRBD1. This CDR3 contains 14 residues. V shed 7 bases and J 8 bases; nucleotides not matched to a gene: 11. Per the germline V gene, CDR1 is WNHNN and CDR2 is SYGVQD (reference sequence). For the CDR3, the DNA is TGCGCCAGCACCCGTGGGACAGGGAAGTTCGGCTACACCTTC. Amino acid sequence: CASTRGTGKFGYTF.

The J gene is TRBJ1-1, the V gene TRBV4-2; TRBD1 agrees at 7 bases. With V trimmed by 4 bases and J by 3 bases, 2 bases remained unmatched. This CDR3 is built from 13 residues. Germline V gene lookup returns CDR1 LGHNA and CDR2 YNFKEQ. Here the CDR3 reads CASSLQGDTEAFF. The CDR3 DNA is TGTGCCAGCAGCCTCCAGGGGGACACTGAAGCTTTCTTT.

Here the CDR3 DNA reads TGCGCCAGCAGCTTGGCGCTTAGGAGCTCTGGGGCCAACGTCCTGACTTTC. Its protein is CASSLALRSSGANVLTF. This sequence joins TRBV5-1 and TRBJ2-6; no firm D call. V was clipped by 0 bases and J by 0 bases, with 10 bases between them. This CDR3 region has 17 residues. The V gene's germline CDR1 is SGHRS and CDR2 YFSETQ.

V and J are TRBV2 and TRBJ2-1; 8 bases are a match to TRBD2. The CDR3 is made up of 16 amino acids. V shed 6 bases, J shed 9 bases, and the junction held 16 bases outside the gene matches. Per the germline V gene, CDR1 is SNHLY and CDR2 is FYNNEI. The CDR3 DNA sequence: TGTGCCAGCAGCGCAGAAGGAGGGGGAGCGGGAGTTGAGCAGTTCTTC. Its protein product is CASSAEGGGAGVEQFF.

The chain employs TRBV6-2 or TRBV6-3 and TRBJ2-5; TRBD2 might be the D (5 bases). The CDR3 spans 13 residues. Trimming cost V 6 bases and J 7 bases, with 15 bases left between them. Germline assignment: CDR1 MNHEY and CDR2 SVGEGT. The CDR3 region is CASSRTGEGTQYF. The CDR3 DNA reads as TGTGCCAGCAGCCGAACTGGTGAGGGGACCCAGTACTTC.

On this clone: Other DNA variants within this sample encode the same CDR3. The chain has TRBV7-2 and TRBJ2-1; 8 bases fit TRBD1. J gave up 4 bases and V 3 bases, and 5 bases lay outside the gene matches. CDR3 size: 15 residues. CDR1 SGHTA and CDR2 FQGNSA come from the germline V gene. The CDR3 DNA is TGTGCCAGCAGCTTCGGACAGGGCCCATACAATGAGCAGTTCTTC. Encoded protein: CASSFGQGPYNEQFF.

This clone was seen only once. Mismatch with germline at one junction end may stem from a read error. CDR3 protein: CASSLAMAGQETQYF. The CDR3 bases are TGTGCTAGCAGCTTAGCCATGGCGGGGCAAGAGACCCAGTACTTC. The J gene is TRBJ2-5, the V gene TRBV7-7, with a weak D call TRBD2 (6 bases). Germline loops: CDR1 SSHAT, CDR2 FNYEAQ (reference sequence). The CDR3 contains 15 residues.

V and J are TRBV7-9 and TRBJ2-1, with 12 bases identical to TRBD2. The CDR3 length is 16 residues. The germline gives CDR1 SEHNR, CDR2 FQNEAQ (reference sequence). J gave up 4 bases and V 2 bases, and 3 bases lay outside the gene matches. The CDR3 loop reads CASSLQTSGGYNEQFF. CDR3 bases: TGTGCCAGCAGCTTACAGACTAGCGGGGGATACAATGAGCAGTTCTTC.

About this clone: The junction and the germline gene differ at one end; a read error may be behind it. The V call is TRBV7-7, the J call TRBJ2-1; 10 bases map to TRBD1. CDR3 size: 19 residues. Germline CDR1 is SSHAT and CDR2 is FNYEAQ (reference sequence). The CDR3 loop is CASSLVPTGQGVSYNEQFF. CDR3 nucleotides: TGTGCTAGCAGCTTAGTCCCGACCGGACAGGGGGTTAGTTACAATGAGCAGTTCTTC.

The table lists this clone with a count of one. The chain is built from TRBV30 and TRBJ1-3; TRBD1 is a possible D gene (6 bases). Germline CDR1 reads GTSNPN; CDR2 reads SVGIG (reference sequence). The CDR3 covers 15 residues. V was pared by 3 bases and J by 0 bases, with 12 bases between. CDR3 nucleotide sequence: TGTGCCTGGAGGCTAGGACAGACCTCTGGAAACACCATATATTTT. Amino acids: CAWRLGQTSGNTIYF.

The rearrangement uses TRBV3-1 (or the pseudogene TRBV3-2) and TRBJ1-1; 12 nucleotides align to TRBD1. Germline V CDR1 and CDR2: LGHDT, YNNKEL (reference sequence). This CDR3 contains 16 residues. Trimming removed 1 base from V and 5 bases from J; junction bases left unmatched: 5. CDR3 nucleotides: TGTGCCAGCAGCCAAGGGGACAGGGGGCGAGGTACTGAAGCTTTCTTT. Its protein is CASSQGDRGRGTEAFF.

This CDR3 reads CASSPGRASGLFPDNEQFF. The CDR3 DNA reads TGTGCCAGCAGCCCAGGGAGGGCTAGCGGGCTCTTTCCCGACAATGAGCAGTTCTTC. V usage is TRBV5-5 and J usage is TRBJ2-1; the match to TRBD2 covers 8 bases. Germline assignment: CDR1 SGHKS and CDR2 YYEKEE (reference sequence). This CDR3 is 19 amino acids long. With 4 bases clipped from V and 5 bases from J, the junction kept 20 bases outside the gene matches.

This sequence joins TRBV6-4 and TRBJ2-2; D perhaps matches TRBD2 (5 bases). Trimming took 2 bases from V and 4 from J, leaving 11 bases between them. The CDR3 consists of 15 residues. The germline CDR1 and CDR2 sequences are MRHNA and SNTAGT. The CDR3 nucleotides read TGTGCCAGCAGTGACGGTGGACTTGTCACCGGGGAGCTGTTTTTT. It is translated as CASSDGGLVTGELFF.

The chain has TRBV6-5 and TRBJ1-5; 7 positions agree with TRBD1. This CDR3 spans 13 amino acids. CDR1 and CDR2 from the germline V gene are MNHEY and SVGAGI. The junction had 2 bases not matched to a gene; V was cut back by 8 bases and J by 1 base. CDR3 sequence reads: CASRDRSNQPQHF. The CDR3 nucleotides are TGTGCCAGCCGGGACAGAAGCAATCAGCCCCAGCATTTT.

The J gene is TRBJ1-6, the V gene TRBV7-2; D gene unclear. The CDR3 has 16 amino acids. The ends were cut back, 4 bases at V and 6 bases at J, with 16 bases in the middle. Looked up from germline, CDR1 is SGHTA and CDR2 is FQGNSA. CDR3 protein: CASSSLSKLLNSPLHF. As DNA, the CDR3 is TGTGCCAGCAGCTCTCTCTCGAAGCTACTTAATTCACCCCTCCACTTT.

This clone was counted only a few times. The chain uses TRBV9 and TRBJ1-3; TRBD1 might be the D (6 bases). V gave up 3 bases and J gave up 4 bases, with 17 bases separating them. This CDR3 region has 16 residues. Germline V gene sequence: CDR1 SGDLS, CDR2 YYNGEE. The CDR3 loop reads CASSASGGDIGNTIYF. CDR3 nucleotides: TGTGCCAGCAGCGCCTCCGGTGGGGACATAGGAAACACCATATATTTT.

This clone was seen a few times. The CDR3 region has the DNA TGTGCCAGCAGTTTATCGGTAGTTCATCAGCCCCAGCATTTT. This translates into CASSLSVVHQPQHF. The chain recombines TRBV28 with TRBJ1-5; unclear D gene. Germline V gene lookup returns CDR1 MDHEN and CDR2 SYDVKM. The germline V and J ends were trimmed by 1 base and 5 bases, with 9 bases remaining between them. CDR3 length: 14 residues. Full variable domain (outside the CDR3, taken from reference TRBV28 and TRBJ1-5): DVKVTQSSRYLVKRTGEKVFLECVQDMDHENMFWYRQDPGLGLRLIYFSYDVKMKEKGDIPEGYSVSREKKERFSLILESASTNQTSMYLCASSLSVVHQPQHFGDGTRLSIL.

This chain joins TRBV11-3 and TRBJ2-1; D not certain. CDR3 length: 13 residues. Trimming shortened V by 5 bases and J by 6 bases, and 11 bases separated the two germline ends. CDR1 is SGHNT, CDR2 YENEEA, per germline. In DNA form, the CDR3 reads TGTGCCAGCAGCCCAGGTTCAGTCAATGAGCAGTTCTTC. Protein sequence: CASSPGSVNEQFF.

The V gene is TRBV6-1, the J gene TRBJ1-1; 8 bases are a match to TRBD1. The CDR3 runs to 18 residues. The germline gives CDR1 MNHNS, CDR2 SASEGT. J was trimmed by 0 bases and V by 4 bases; bases with no gene match: 13. In nucleotides, the CDR3 is TGTGCCAGCAGTGTTCCCCCAGGGGGCCTTCTTATGAACACTGAAGCTTTCTTT. Amino acid sequence: CASSVPPGGLLMNTEAFF.

V gene TRBV28 combines with J gene TRBJ1-5, with 10 bases matching TRBD1. The V gene end was trimmed by 6 bases and the J gene end by 0 bases; junction bases not matched to a gene: 8. The CDR3 sequence is 17 residues long. Germline V gene sequence: CDR1 MDHEN, CDR2 SYDVKM. CDR3 DNA: TGTGCCAGCAGGGGGAGGGACAGGGGTTATAGCAATCAGCCCCAGCATTTT. Its translation: CASRGRDRGYSNQPQHF.

This chain joins TRBV5-1 and TRBJ2-5; no reliable D call. CDR3 length: 13 amino acids. Germline CDR1 is SGHRS and CDR2 is YFSETQ. V was shortened by 0 bases and J by 2 bases, with 5 bases between the two germline ends. The CDR3 is CASSLARQETQYF. In DNA, the CDR3 is TGCGCCAGCAGCTTGGCCAGACAAGAGACCCAGTACTTC.